This T cell receptor beta chain originates from a study of PD-1 blockade in classical Hodgkin lymphoma. General study findings and limits: Exclusion was applied to patients who started nivolumab under 1 year after ASCT. Healthy donors reportedly exceeded newly diagnosed patients in baseline TCR diversity. The baseline diversity of complete responders showed similarity to that of newly diagnosed patients.

This table comes from immunoSEQ multiplex PCR, and its TCRdb copy is limited to in-frame clones, with some not included. This sample has roughly 42,000 clones, with 71% found just once. In every patient, relapse followed autologous stem cell transplantation, while exposure to brentuximab vedotin differed. In regard to this clone: The antigen is not known.

Sequencing was performed on peripheral blood mononuclear cells (PBMCs), taken at baseline. This receptor was taken from a human donor with classical Hodgkin lymphoma.

CDR3 sequence: CASSLAGTTSAGYTF. In DNA form, the CDR3 reads TGTGCCAGCAGCTTAGCCGGGACTACTTCCGCTGGCTACACCTTC. V usage is TRBV11-1 and J usage is TRBJ1-2; tentative D call: TRBD1 (5 bases). CDR3 length equals 15 residues. Germline-derived CDR1 and CDR2 are SGHAT and FQDESV (reference sequence). The ends were cut back, 0 bases at V and 7 bases at J, with 15 bases in the middle.